This T cell receptor beta chain comes out of a study of blood T cell repertoires in COVID-19. Study-wide background: The analysed material was cDNA or gDNA that came from T cells, B-cell-depleted T cells, or PBMCs.

Germline-derived CDR1 and CDR2 are KGHDR and SFDVKD. CDR3 length: 16 residues. With V trimmed by 4 bases and J by 5 bases, 7 bases remained unmatched. In the original processing: Reference gene primer amplification yielded estimated nucleated cell counts. TCRdb's table, derived via immunoSEQ multiplex PCR, lists solely in-frame clones and lacks some. D and trimming were read from the DNA, whereas the V and J calls and clone size are those reported in that table. This sample carries about 250,000 clones, 88% of them seen once, and the ten largest clones take more than 0.95%. Sequencing used peripheral blood. The source is a woman in her 40s who had recovered from COVID-19. The genes are TRBV24-1 and TRBJ1-2; 12 bases are a match to TRBD1. The CDR3 sequence is CATSDPGQGAGYGYTF. CDR3 bases: TGTGCCACCAGTGACCCGGGACAGGGGGCGGGGTATGGCTACACCTTC.